These 24 T cell receptor beta chains share one sample of origin, sequenced in a study of tumor-infiltrating lymphocytes in primary liver carcinoma. Synthesis of TCR beta cDNA was carried out from approximately 0.55 ug total RNA with a constant-region primer. Slightly modified ARM-PCR with three nested multiplex PCR rounds yielded TCR beta libraries. A C-beta reverse primer and TRBV1-TRBV30 forward primers served in each of the first two PCR rounds, at ten to eleven cycles apiece. TCRdb reanalysed the multiplex PCR reads using MiXCR and keeps one entry per CDR3 protein. The data show 90,000 to 100,000 distinct CDR3 sequences, over 55% seen once. Co-extraction of RNA and DNA was performed on about 20-32 mg of unsorted bulk tissue. The sample consisted of liver tumor tissue from sampling region 5. The subset was: tumor region T5, tumor centre. These receptors all stem from a woman aged 60-75 years with primary liver carcinoma and hepatitis B virus infection.

Remarks on this clonotype: The conserved phenylalanine or tryptophan normally closing the CDR3 is absent here, so this likely arose from a read error. V is TRBV29-1 and J is TRBJ2-1, with 7 bases lining up with TRBD1. Germline CDR1 reads SQVTM; CDR2 reads ANQGSEA. CDR3 length equals 16 residues. DNA for the CDR3: TGTAGCGTTGATTCTGGACGAACAGGGGACAACAATGAGCAGTTCGTC. Translated: CSVDSGRTGDNNEQFV.

Turning to this clonotype: Because it lacks the conserved phenylalanine or tryptophan at the end, this CDR3 is likely a read error. This chain uses TRBV6-5 with TRBJ1-1, with 8 bases aligning to TRBD1. CDR3 size: 14 residues. CDR1 is MNHEY, CDR2 SVGAGI, per germline. CDR3 coding DNA: TGTGCCAGCAGTTATGGACAGGGAGGAACTGATGCTTTCTCT. It is translated as CASSYGQGGTDAFS.

The V and J genes are TRBV11-3 and TRBJ1-4, with 7 bases aligning to TRBD1. The CDR3 covers 12 residues. The germline V gene has CDR1 SGHNT and CDR2 YENEEA. The CDR3 nucleotides are TGTGTCGGCAGCCCAGACAGGGTACAACCGTTTTTT. It encodes CVGSPDRVQPFF.

This clonotype has only a few counts. A much larger clone is a single base away; this may be a read error. The chain is built from TRBV6-6 and TRBJ2-1; no clear D. CDR3 length: 16 amino acids. Germline values: CDR1 MNHNY, CDR2 SVGAGI (reference sequence). CDR3 DNA: TGTGCCAGCAGCCCGGGCGGCTTGTCTTCTTACAGTGAGCAGTTCTTC. It encodes CASSPGGLSSYSEQFF.

This clonotype was seen only once. The chain recombines TRBV10-2 with TRBJ1-6, with D uncertain. Germline CDR1 reads WSHSY; CDR2 reads SAAADI. V dropped 6 bases and J dropped 9 bases, with 15 bases sitting between them. This CDR3 is built from 14 residues. The CDR3 reads CASSEGGNSSPLHF. CDR3 coding DNA: TGCGCCAGCAGCGAGGGAGGGAATAGTTCACCCCTCCACTTT.

A note on this clonotype: The junction departs from the called germline gene at one end, perhaps through a read error. The chain recombines TRBV29-1 with TRBJ2-2; TRBD1 is a possible D gene (6 bases). The CDR3 consists of 15 residues. Germline loops: CDR1 SQVTM, CDR2 ANQGSEA. This chain's CDR3 is CIARAGTTNTGELFF. CDR3 nucleotide sequence: TGCATCGCCCGTGCCGGGACAACGAACACCGGGGAGCTATTTTTT.

This chain links TRBV10-2 with TRBJ1-2; D gene ambiguous. The germline V gene encodes CDR1 WSHSY and CDR2 SAAADI. With 7 bases removed from V and 13 bases from J, the gap between germline ends came to 16 bases. CDR3 length equals 11 residues. CDR3: CASKIGRVTTF. The CDR3 DNA is TGCGCCAGCAAGATCGGAAGGGTAACCACCTTC.

This clonotype was detected many times. The chain joins TRBV10-2 to TRBJ2-7; 13 bases match TRBD2. V dropped 8 bases and J dropped 2; count of bases not matched to a gene: 3. Germline V gene data show CDR1 as WSHSY and CDR2 as SAAADI. The CDR3 is made up of 14 amino acids. The CDR3 loop reads CASAGTSGTYEQYF. CDR3 coding DNA: TGCGCCAGCGCAGGGACTAGCGGGACCTACGAGCAGTACTTC.

Notes on this clonotype: Relative to the germline gene, one junction end is altered; a read error may explain this. The chain couples TRBV4-2 to TRBJ2-3, with 9 bases matching TRBD1. CDR3 length: 16 amino acids. Germline V CDR1 and CDR2: LGHNA, YNFKEQ. The CDR3 region has the DNA TGTGCCAGCAGCCAAGATCCGGGACAGGGCATAGATACGCAGTATTTC. Translated, it gives CASSQDPGQGIDTQYF.

Many counts were recorded for this clonotype. The chain uses TRBV10-2 and TRBJ2-1; the D is unclear. The ends were cut back, 0 bases at V and 12 bases at J, with 12 bases in the middle. Germline CDR1 and CDR2: WSHSY and SAAADI. CDR3 length equals 13 residues. The CDR3 spells CASSESANSRQFF. DNA of the CDR3: TGCGCCAGCAGTGAGTCGGCGAACAGCAGGCAGTTCTTC.

For this clonotype: An end of the junction differs from the germline gene, which may be a read error. The chain is built from TRBV29-1 and TRBJ2-3, with TRBD1 matching over 7 bases. The CDR3 covers 14 residues. Germline values: CDR1 SQVTM, CDR2 ANQGSEA. The CDR3 reads CSVEGARGTDTRYF. The CDR3 coding sequence is TGCAGCGTTGAAGGGGCCAGGGGGACAGATACGCGGTATTTT.

This clonotype was seen repeatedly, ten times or more. CDR3 DNA sequence: TGTGCCAGCAGTTACGGAGGCTTCCGAAAGAATGAGCAGTTCTTC. As protein: CASSYGGFRKNEQFF. The chain uses TRBV6-2 or TRBV6-3 and TRBJ2-1; tentative D call: TRBD2 (5 bases). Germline V gene data show CDR1 as MNHEY and CDR2 as SVGEGT. This CDR3 is built from 15 residues. V was trimmed by 2 bases and J by 7 bases, leaving 15 bases between them.

Comment on this clonotype: Sequence at one end of the junction differs from germline and may be a read error. CDR3 in DNA: TGTGCCAGCAGCTCAGGACAGCTACTGGACACTGAAGCTTACTTT. Translating gives CASSSGQLLDTEAYF. The rearrangement joins TRBV11-2 to TRBJ1-1; D is perhaps TRBD1 (6 bases). The V gene's germline CDR1 is SGHAT and CDR2 FQNNGV. CDR3 length equals 15 residues.

Turning to this clonotype: Being one base from a much bigger clone, this may be a read error. This rearrangement joins TRBV7-8 to TRBJ1-5; D gene uncertain. The CDR3 is 13 residues long. The germline gives CDR1 SGHVS, CDR2 FQNEAQ. In DNA, the CDR3 is TGTGCCAGCAGCTTAGGGGCTAATCAGCCCCAGCGTTTT. Residues: CASSLGANQPQRF.

For this clonotype: A much larger clone is a single base away; this may be a read error. The chain couples TRBV29-1 to TRBJ1-6, with a weak D call TRBD1 (5 bases). The CDR3 is 13 residues long. Germline values: CDR1 SQVTM, CDR2 ANQGSEA. For the CDR3, the DNA is TGCAGCGTTGAAATCGACAGCAGATCACTCCTCCACTTT. This translates into CSVEIDSRSLLHF.

Concerning this clonotype itself: A junction end diverges from the germline sequence, so it may reflect a read error. Here the CDR3 reads CASSDGTRGEGYTF. DNA for the CDR3: TGCGCCAGCAGTGACGGGACAAGGGGCGAAGGCTACACCTTC. The rearrangement joins TRBV6-4 to TRBJ1-2; the D gene is possibly TRBD1 (6 bases). Germline V lookup: CDR1 MRHNA, CDR2 SNTAGT. This CDR3 spans 14 amino acids.

Details on this clonotype: Germline and junction disagree at one end, which may indicate a read error. This chain joins TRBV7-9 and TRBJ2-2, with unresolved D. Germline CDR1 is SEHNR and CDR2 is FQNEAQ (reference sequence). This CDR3 is built from 16 residues. The CDR3 sequence: CASSRSRRGNTGELFF. The CDR3 DNA follows: TGTGCTAGCAGCCGTAGCAGGAGAGGGAACACCGGGGAGCTGTTTTTT.

As regards this clonotype: One end of the junction is discordant with germline, which a read error may explain. The chain links TRBV6-6 to TRBJ2-5; TRBD2 matches at 8 bases. This CDR3 has 16 residues. Germline V CDR1 and CDR2: MNHNY, SVGAGI (reference sequence). The CDR3 DNA reads as TGTGCCACCCGTGGCGGGAGGAGAGGTTACCTAGAGACCCAGTATTTC. The encoded protein is CATRGGRRGYLETQYF.

Comments on this clonotype: The CDR3 does not close with the conserved phenylalanine or tryptophan, likely indicating a read error. The chain carries TRBV12-3 or TRBV12-4 and TRBJ2-6; 10 bases fit TRBD1. CDR3 length: 17 amino acids. DNA of the CDR3: TGTGCCAGCAGTCCAGGACAGGGGGGTACTGGGGCCAATGTCCTGACTCTC. Its protein is CASSPGQGGTGANVLTL.

With regard to this clonotype: Just one base apart from a much larger clone, this may be a read error. CDR3 residues: CASSPVGAHSVANVLTF. The CDR3 region has the DNA TGTGCCAGCAGTCCCGTGGGGGCTCACTCTGTGGCCAACGTCCTGACTTTC. The V call is TRBV28, the J call TRBJ2-6; possibly TRBD1 for D (6 bases). Germline values: CDR1 MDHEN, CDR2 SYDVKM. This CDR3 comprises 17 residues. Supplemented by reference TRBV28 and TRBJ2-6, the full variable domain reads DVKVTQSSRYLVKRTGEKVFLECVQDMDHENMFWYRQDPGLGLRLIYFSYDVKMKEKGDIPEGYSVSREKKERFSLILESASTNQTSMYLCASSPVGAHSVANVLTFGAGSRLTVL.

This clonotype showed up just a few times. This may come from a read error, since a much larger clone is one base off. This chain joins TRBV6-6 and TRBJ2-7; possibly TRBD1 for D (5 bases). CDR1 and CDR2 (germline): MNHNY, SVGAGI (reference sequence). This CDR3 is 13 amino acids long. Written as DNA, the CDR3 is TGTGCCGGCAGTTACCAGGGATCCTACGAGCAGTACTTC. It encodes CAGSYQGSYEQYF.

In its sample, this clonotype ranks as medium-sized. The chain employs TRBV29-1 and TRBJ2-1; 9 nucleotides agree with TRBD2. V shed 7 bases and J 8 bases; nucleotides not matched to a gene: 6. The CDR3 totals 12 residues. Germline CDR1 SQVTM, CDR2 ANQGSEA. The CDR3 is CSATTSGHEQFF. DNA of the CDR3: TGCAGCGCTACGACTAGCGGTCATGAGCAGTTCTTC.

Of note for this clonotype: Since no conserved phenylalanine or tryptophan closes the CDR3, a read error is the likely cause. The chain uses TRBV4-2 and TRBJ2-3; perhaps TRBD2 as D (5 bases). CDR3 length equals 15 residues. Looked up from germline, CDR1 is LGHNA and CDR2 is YNFKEQ. CDR3: CASSPLPSTTDTQYL. CDR3 nucleotides: TGCGCTAGCAGCCCCTTACCCTCCACCACAGATACGCAGTATCTT.

A note on this clonotype: As the CDR3 is not closed by the conserved phenylalanine or tryptophan, this likely results from a read error. The chain recombines TRBV29-1 with TRBJ2-1, with TRBD1 as a possible D gene (5 bases). This CDR3 region has 12 residues. Trimming took 5 bases from V and 4 from J, leaving 9 bases between them. The germline CDR1 and CDR2 sequences are SQVTM and ANQGSEA. CDR3 nucleotides: TGCAGCGTTCATGACAGTTACAATGAGCAGTTCTTG. Its protein is CSVHDSYNEQFL.